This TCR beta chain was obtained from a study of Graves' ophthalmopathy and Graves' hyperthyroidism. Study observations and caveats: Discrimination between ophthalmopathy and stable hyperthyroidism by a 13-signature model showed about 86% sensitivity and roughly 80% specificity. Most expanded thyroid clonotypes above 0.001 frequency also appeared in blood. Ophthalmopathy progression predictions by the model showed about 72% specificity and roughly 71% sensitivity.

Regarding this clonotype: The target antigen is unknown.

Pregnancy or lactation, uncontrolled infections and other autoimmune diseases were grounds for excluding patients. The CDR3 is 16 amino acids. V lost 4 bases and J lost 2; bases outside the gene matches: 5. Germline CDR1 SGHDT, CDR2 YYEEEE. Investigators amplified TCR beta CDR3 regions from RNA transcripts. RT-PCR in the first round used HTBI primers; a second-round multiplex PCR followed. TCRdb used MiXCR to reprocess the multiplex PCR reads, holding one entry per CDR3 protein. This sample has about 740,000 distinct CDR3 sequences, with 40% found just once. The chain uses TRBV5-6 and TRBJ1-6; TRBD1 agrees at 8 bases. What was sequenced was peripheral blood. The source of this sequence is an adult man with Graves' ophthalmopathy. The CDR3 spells CASSPGQGAYNSPLHF. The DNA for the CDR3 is TGTGCCAGCAGCCCAGGACAGGGTGCCTATAATTCACCCCTCCACTTT.